Given below is one TCR beta chain in context. V shed 1 base and J shed 10 bases, with 11 bases lying between them. The germline gives CDR1 SGHDN, CDR2 FVKESK. The length of the CDR3 is 13 residues. Assay: immunoSEQ multiplex PCR; the TCRdb copy retains only in-frame clones and omits some. The sample has over 200,000 clones, over 80% seen once; the top ten hold 4.5% to 5.5%. This sample was taken from a study of blood T cell repertoires in COVID-19. This TCR was recovered from a human donor in a cohort sampled during active COVID-19. The J gene is TRBJ2-1, the V gene TRBV14; D possibly corresponds to TRBD2 (6 bases). Sequencing was done on a sample of peripheral blood. The CDR3 loop reads CASSQVVRGEQFF. In DNA form, the CDR3 reads TGTGCCAGCAGCCAAGTTGTGCGGGGAGAGCAGTTCTTC. Full variable domain (rest looked up from reference TRBV14 and TRBJ2-1): EAGVTQFPSHSVIEKGQTVTLRCDPISGHDNLYWYRRVMGKEIKFLLHFVKESKQDESGMPNNRFLAERTGGTYSTLKVQPAELEDSGVYFCASSQVVRGEQFFGPGTRLTVL.